The rows below give T cell receptor beta chains drawn from one sample of a study of blood T cell repertoires in COVID-19. Libraries were prepared by immunoSEQ multiplex PCR; TCRdb keeps only in-frame clonotypes and omits some of them. Counted here are 150,000 or so clones, about four fifths occurring once; the ten biggest clones make up around 10%. The sample was peripheral blood. These receptors were collected from a man aged 55-75 years with active or convalescent COVID-19. Both conserved end residues are part of each CDR3. A D gene is named only where the DNA matches it firmly. The size entry is marked missing in some rows and otherwise reads once, few, many or a size class.

J: TRBJ2-7
D: TRBD1
size: .
V: TRBV28
CDR3: CASSLVTRGLSDRAYEQYF
DNA: TGTGCCAGCAGTTTAGTTACACGGGGTTTGAGCGACAGGGCCTACGAGCAGTACTTC

J: TRBJ1-5
D: TRBD1
size: .
V: TRBV6-5
CDR3: CASRAGTGNQPQHF
DNA: TGTGCCAGCAGGGCCGGGACAGGCAATCAGCCCCAGCATTTT

J: TRBJ2-7
D: TRBD2
size: .
V: TRBV5-1
CDR3: CASSLAGGAEQYF
DNA: TGCGCCAGCAGCTTGGCCGGGGGGGCCGAGCAGTACTTC

J: TRBJ1-4
D: .
size: .
V: TRBV5-1
CDR3: CASSSRTATNEKLFF
DNA: TGCGCCAGCAGCTCCCGGACAGCAACTAATGAAAAACTGTTTTTT

J: TRBJ1-5
D: TRBD1
size: once
V: TRBV15
CDR3: CATSRGGTGRNQPQHF
DNA: TGTGCCACCAGCAGAGGAGGGACAGGGAGGAATCAGCCCCAGCATTTT

J: TRBJ1-1
D: .
size: few
V: TRBV10-1
CDR3: CASSSSRMTEAFF
DNA: TGCGCCAGCAGCTCAAGCAGGATGACTGAAGCTTTCTTT

J: TRBJ2-7
D: TRBD1
size: .
V: TRBV5-4
CDR3: CASSSYRGYEQYF
DNA: TGTGCCAGCAGCTCCTACAGGGGTTACGAGCAGTACTTC

J: TRBJ1-2
D: .
size: .
V: TRBV11-2
CDR3: CASSLVGGVQGSYGYTF
DNA: TGTGCCAGCAGCTTAGTCGGAGGCGTCCAGGGGAGCTATGGCTACACCTTC

J: TRBJ2-3
D: .
size: .
V: TRBV14
CDR3: CASSQGGPWDTQYF
DNA: TGTGCCAGCAGCCAAGGGGGGCCCTGGGATACGCAGTATTTT

J: TRBJ2-5
D: .
size: .
V: TRBV28
CDR3: CASSLGGAQETQYF
DNA: TGTGCCAGCAGTTTAGGGGGGGCTCAAGAGACCCAGTACTTC

J: TRBJ2-5
D: TRBD1
size: .
V: TRBV24-1
CDR3: CATSDSGTGGRETQYF
DNA: TGTGCCACCAGTGATTCCGGGACAGGGGGCCGTGAGACCCAGTACTTC

J: TRBJ1-6
D: TRBD1
size: .
V: TRBV3-1/TRBV3-2
CDR3: CASSTSGGTASPLHF
DNA: TGTGCCAGCAGCACCTCGGGGGGGACAGCCTCACCCCTCCACTTT

J: TRBJ2-1
D: TRBD1
size: .
V: TRBV6-5
CDR3: CATTRQGAHNEQFF
DNA: TGTGCCACCACGAGACAGGGGGCCCACAATGAGCAGTTCTTC

J: TRBJ2-1
D: TRBD1
size: .
V: TRBV5-4
CDR3: CASSLGGGQGSHEQFF
DNA: TGTGCCAGCAGCTTGGGAGGGGGACAGGGTTCGCATGAGCAGTTCTTC

J: TRBJ2-7
D: .
size: .
V: TRBV3-1/TRBV3-2
CDR3: CASSQGISGQAYEQYF
DNA: TGTGCCAGCAGCCAAGGTATATCGGGACAAGCCTACGAGCAGTACTTC

J: TRBJ2-3
D: .
size: .
V: TRBV18
CDR3: CASSPEATTDTQYF
DNA: TGTGCCAGCTCACCAGAGGCGACCACAGATACGCAGTATTTT

J: TRBJ2-2
D: .
size: .
V: TRBV2
CDR3: CASSQSTVNTGELFF
DNA: TGTGCCAGCAGCCAGTCTACAGTTAACACCGGGGAGCTGTTTTTT

J: TRBJ2-7
D: TRBD1
size: .
V: TRBV7-2
CDR3: CASSLGRTGQYF
DNA: TGTGCCAGCAGCTTAGGCCGGACAGGGCAGTACTTC

J: TRBJ1-3
D: .
size: .
V: TRBV11-1
CDR3: CASSLATTRGNTIYF
DNA: TGTGCCAGCAGCTTAGCTACGACAAGGGGAAACACCATATATTTT

J: TRBJ1-1
D: .
size: .
V: TRBV23-1
CDR3: CASIQVPPRNTEAFF
DNA: TGCGCCAGCATCCAAGTCCCGCCGAGAAACACTGAAGCTTTCTTT

J: TRBJ1-6
D: .
size: few
V: TRBV10-1
CDR3: CASRGSYNSPLHF
DNA: TGCGCCAGCCGGGGTTCCTATAATTCACCCCTCCACTTT

J: TRBJ2-3
D: .
size: many
V: TRBV5-1
CDR3: CASSPLPGTQYF
DNA: TGCGCCAGCAGCCCCCTACCGGGTACGCAGTATTTT

J: TRBJ1-1
D: .
size: .
V: TRBV19
CDR3: CASSMGRRTGGTEAFF
DNA: TGTGCCAGTAGTATGGGGAGGCGAACTGGGGGCACTGAAGCTTTCTTT

J: TRBJ1-5
D: .
size: .
V: TRBV19
CDR3: CASSKRRDQPQHF
DNA: TGTGCCAGTAGTAAGCGGAGGGATCAGCCCCAGCATTTT

J: TRBJ2-4
D: TRBD2
size: .
V: TRBV5-1
CDR3: CASSTTSAGVLRAKNIQYF
DNA: TGCGCCAGCAGCACCACCTCAGCGGGAGTCCTCCGGGCCAAAAACATTCAGTACTTC

J: TRBJ1-1
D: .
size: .
V: TRBV3-1/TRBV3-2
CDR3: CASSQLGNTEAFF
DNA: TGTGCCAGCAGCCAACTAGGGAACACTGAAGCTTTCTTT

J: TRBJ1-5
D: .
size: .
V: TRBV10-3
CDR3: CAISDNSNQPQHF
DNA: TGTGCCATCAGTGACAATAGCAATCAGCCCCAGCATTTT

J: TRBJ1-1
D: .
size: .
V: TRBV3-1/TRBV3-2
CDR3: CASSPQEMNTEAFF
DNA: TGTGCCAGCAGCCCCCAGGAAATGAACACTGAAGCTTTCTTT

J: TRBJ2-7
D: TRBD1
size: .
V: TRBV7-2
CDR3: CASSLRQGVYEQYF
DNA: TGTGCCAGCAGCTTAAGACAGGGGGTCTACGAGCAGTACTTC

J: TRBJ2-3
D: .
size: .
V: TRBV18
CDR3: CASSPGPALERNTQYF
DNA: TGTGCCAGCTCACCAGGGCCGGCCTTAGAAAGAAATACGCAGTATTTT

J: TRBJ2-7
D: TRBD1
size: .
V: TRBV27
CDR3: CASSLTGGKYEQYF
DNA: TGTGCCAGCAGTTTAACAGGGGGCAAGTACGAGCAGTACTTC

J: TRBJ2-7
D: .
size: .
V: TRBV11-2
CDR3: CASSLTGYEQYF
DNA: TGTGCCAGCAGCTTGACTGGCTACGAGCAGTACTTC

J: TRBJ2-1
D: TRBD2
size: .
V: TRBV19
CDR3: CASSPLAGGSYNEQFF
DNA: TGTGCCAGTAGTCCTCTTGCGGGGGGCTCCTACAATGAGCAGTTCTTC

J: TRBJ2-1
D: TRBD2
size: .
V: TRBV25-1
CDR3: CASSEAAGGDNEQFF
DNA: TGTGCCAGCAGTGAAGCAGCGGGGGGGGACAATGAGCAGTTCTTC

J: TRBJ1-4
D: TRBD1
size: once
V: TRBV10-1
CDR3: CASSRDRSGDEKLFF
DNA: TGCGCCAGCAGTAGGGACAGGTCCGGTGATGAAAAACTGTTTTTT

J: TRBJ1-4
D: TRBD1
size: .
V: TRBV3-1/TRBV3-2
CDR3: CASSQDRGQGASIEKLFF
DNA: TGTGCCAGCAGCCAAGATCGGGGACAGGGGGCGTCAATTGAAAAACTGTTTTTT

J: TRBJ2-3
D: TRBD2
size: .
V: TRBV12-5
CDR3: CASGFTGRSDTQYF
DNA: TGTGCTAGTGGTTTTACCGGGAGGTCAGATACGCAGTATTTT

J: TRBJ1-6
D: TRBD1
size: .
V: TRBV28
CDR3: CASSLAFWTGANSPLHF
DNA: TGTGCCAGCAGTCTTGCTTTTTGGACAGGGGCCAATTCACCCCTCCACTTT

J: TRBJ1-6
D: .
size: few
V: TRBV19
CDR3: CASSISRDNSPLHF
DNA: TGTGCCAGTAGTATCTCCCGAGATAATTCACCCCTCCACTTT

J: TRBJ1-4
D: .
size: many
V: TRBV4-2
CDR3: CASSQGGGSEKLFF
DNA: TGTGCCAGCAGCCAAGGGGGGGGTAGTGAAAAACTGTTTTTT

J: TRBJ2-7
D: TRBD2
size: .
V: TRBV5-4
CDR3: CASSISGRGEQYF
DNA: TGTGCCAGCAGCATTAGCGGGAGGGGCGAGCAGTACTTC

J: TRBJ1-4
D: .
size: .
V: TRBV7-2
CDR3: CASSSPARPGGNEKLFF
DNA: TGTGCCAGCAGCTCCCCCGCCCGGCCGGGGGGGAACGAAAAACTGTTTTTT

J: TRBJ1-2
D: TRBD1
size: .
V: TRBV6-5
CDR3: CACYPGQSDGYTF
DNA: TGTGCCTGCTACCCGGGACAGTCCGATGGCTACACCTTC

J: TRBJ1-1
D: .
size: .
V: TRBV20-1
CDR3: CSAREMSSAFF
DNA: TGCAGTGCTAGAGAAATGAGCTCCGCTTTCTTT

J: TRBJ1-1
D: .
size: .
V: TRBV7-6
CDR3: CAVGDTKNTEAFF
DNA: TGTGCCGTAGGAGATACTAAGAACACTGAAGCTTTCTTT

J: TRBJ2-2
D: TRBD1
size: .
V: TRBV5-1
CDR3: CASRATGVLTGELFF
DNA: TGCGCCAGCAGAGCGACAGGGGTGCTCACCGGGGAGCTGTTTTTT

J: TRBJ2-7
D: .
size: .
V: TRBV7-9
CDR3: CASSPPDGGHEQYF
DNA: TGTGCCAGCAGCCCCCCAGACGGGGGACACGAGCAGTACTTC

J: TRBJ2-7
D: .
size: .
V: TRBV4-1
CDR3: CASSQVLSRATYEQYF
DNA: TGCGCCAGCAGCCAAGTTCTCTCCAGGGCCACCTACGAGCAGTACTTC

J: TRBJ1-2
D: .
size: once
V: TRBV9
CDR3: CASSVGGEANYGYTF
DNA: TGTGCCAGCAGCGTTGGTGGAGAGGCTAACTATGGCTACACCTTC

J: TRBJ2-2
D: .
size: .
V: TRBV6-6
CDR3: CASSVAGNTGELFF
DNA: TGTGCCAGCTCGGTGGCAGGGAACACCGGGGAGCTGTTTTTT

J: TRBJ2-7
D: .
size: .
V: TRBV7-9
CDR3: CASSSAFGIYEQYF
DNA: TGTGCCAGCAGCTCGGCCTTCGGGATCTACGAGCAGTACTTC

J: TRBJ2-3
D: TRBD1
size: few
V: TRBV6-5
CDR3: CASSRDRGRSDTQYF
DNA: TGTGCCAGCAGTCGGGACAGGGGGCGTTCAGATACGCAGTATTTT

J: TRBJ2-1
D: TRBD2
size: few
V: TRBV19
CDR3: CASSNSGGASSYNEQFF
DNA: TGTGCCAGTAGTAATAGCGGGGGGGCGTCTTCCTACAATGAGCAGTTCTTC

J: TRBJ2-1
D: .
size: .
V: TRBV19
CDR3: CASSKGSGTINEQFF
DNA: TGTGCCAGTAGTAAGGGAAGCGGGACAATAAATGAGCAGTTCTTC

J: TRBJ1-2
D: .
size: .
V: TRBV18
CDR3: CATSGEGDYGYTF
DNA: TGTGCCACATCGGGAGAAGGGGACTATGGCTACACCTTC

J: TRBJ2-1
D: .
size: once
V: TRBV6-6
CDR3: CASSYSGGEGYNEQFF
DNA: TGTGCCAGCAGTTACTCCGGGGGAGAAGGATACAATGAGCAGTTCTTC

J: TRBJ1-5
D: .
size: .
V: TRBV2
CDR3: CARGTAGNSNQPQHF
DNA: TGTGCCAGGGGTACAGCGGGAAATAGCAATCAGCCCCAGCATTTT

J: TRBJ2-3
D: .
size: .
V: TRBV29-1
CDR3: CSVERRSRTDTQYF
DNA: TGCAGCGTTGAACGGAGATCCCGCACAGATACGCAGTATTTT

J: TRBJ2-5
D: .
size: .
V: TRBV11-2
CDR3: CASSPPGAGETQYF
DNA: TGTGCCAGCAGCCCGCCCGGGGCGGGGGAGACCCAGTACTTC

J: TRBJ1-2
D: TRBD1
size: .
V: TRBV19
CDR3: CASTPGQTNYGYTF
DNA: TGTGCCAGTACCCCGGGACAGACGAACTATGGCTACACCTTC